What follows are 23 T cell receptor beta chains derived from one specimen sequenced in a study of blood T cell repertoires in COVID-19. The table came from immunoSEQ multiplex PCR; TCRdb's copy has only in-frame clones and leaves some out. The data show approximately 240,000 clones, approximately 80% seen once. Sequencing was performed on peripheral blood. These receptors were obtained from a woman aged 60-75 years with active or convalescent COVID-19.

This chain connects TRBV4-1 to TRBJ2-1; TRBD2 matches 7 bases. The CDR3 is 15 residues long. Germline-derived CDR1 and CDR2 are MGHRA and YSYEKL. V lost 0 bases and J lost 3; bases outside the gene matches: 2. In nucleotides, the CDR3 is TGCGCCAGCAGCCAAGACGCGGGGGACTACAATGAGCAGTTCTTC. It encodes CASSQDAGDYNEQFF.

The chain is built from TRBV5-1 and TRBJ2-7; the D is unclear. The V end was cut by 0 bases, the J end by 1 base, with 8 bases between. CDR1 SGHRS and CDR2 YFSETQ come from the germline V gene. The CDR3 has 14 amino acids. CDR3 DNA: TGCGCCAGCAGCTTGGAGAGCCGTTCCTACGAGCAGTACTTC. It encodes CASSLESRSYEQYF.

The chain combines TRBV5-1 with TRBJ1-3, with TRBD1 as a possible D gene (6 bases). CDR3 length equals 15 residues. CDR1 and CDR2 from the germline V gene are SGHRS and YFSETQ. V lost 1 base to trimming and J lost 0 bases, with 8 bases between them. CDR3 amino acids: CASSLLGASGNTIYF. For the CDR3, the DNA is TGCGCCAGCAGCTTGCTGGGGGCCTCTGGAAACACCATATATTTT.

The V gene is TRBV5-1, the J gene TRBJ2-3, with 10 bases matching TRBD2. CDR1 is SGHRS and CDR2 is YFSETQ in the germline V gene. V lost 0 bases and J lost 2; bases outside the gene matches: 3. CDR3 length: 16 residues. The CDR3 here is CASSLGTSGLTDTQYF. CDR3 nucleotide sequence: TGCGCCAGCAGCTTGGGGACTAGCGGCCTCACAGATACGCAGTATTTT.

J is TRBJ2-5 and V is TRBV5-1, with D possibly TRBD1 on 8 matching bases. The CDR3 sequence is 14 residues long. V was pared by 4 bases and J by 5 bases, with 15 bases between. CDR1 is SGHRS, CDR2 YFSETQ, per germline. CDR3 DNA: TGCGCCAGCAGCCCTGGACAGGGAGGGGAGACCCAGTACTTC. It codes for CASSPGQGGETQYF.

The rearrangement joins TRBV6-5 to TRBJ1-2; D unresolved. Germline V gives CDR1 MNHEY, CDR2 SVGAGI. Trimming shortened V by 0 bases and J by 8 bases, and 10 bases separated the two germline ends. The CDR3 has 13 amino acids. This chain's CDR3 is CASSYSNGRGYTF. DNA for the CDR3: TGTGCCAGCAGTTACTCAAACGGGAGAGGCTACACCTTC.

The genes are TRBV6-5 and TRBJ1-1, with D uncertain. Trimming removed 0 bases at V and 1 base at J, with 9 bases between. The CDR3 covers 15 residues. Germline values: CDR1 MNHEY, CDR2 SVGAGI. The DNA of the CDR3 is TGTGCCAGCAGTTACTCGACTGCAAGGAACACTGAAGCTTTCTTT. Its translation: CASSYSTARNTEAFF.

The chain links TRBV15 to TRBJ1-1; TRBD1 might be the D (5 bases). Per the germline V gene, CDR1 is LNHNV and CDR2 is YYDKDF (reference sequence). This CDR3 contains 17 residues. V lost 0 bases, J lost 7 bases, and 21 bases lay in between. The CDR3 sequence is CATSRDKYGRQWVEAFF. CDR3 in DNA: TGTGCCACCAGCAGAGATAAGTACGGGAGACAGTGGGTTGAAGCTTTCTTT.

The chain has TRBV4-1 and TRBJ2-7; D remains ambiguous. Germline CDR1 MGHRA, CDR2 YSYEKL. V dropped 1 base and J dropped 4 bases, with 14 bases sitting between them. This CDR3 is 15 amino acids long. CDR3 coding DNA: TGCGCCAGCAGCCAAGGGAGTACCGCCCCGTACGAGCAGTACTTC. Protein product: CASSQGSTAPYEQYF.

The chain has TRBV24-1 and TRBJ1-2, with D possibly matching TRBD1 (5 bases). The CDR3 is 13 amino acids. The V gene's germline CDR1 is KGHDR and CDR2 SFDVKD. Trimming took 0 bases from V and 8 from J, leaving 9 bases between them. The CDR3, as DNA: TGTGCCACCAGTGATTTGAGAGGACAAGGCTACACCTTC. This gives the protein CATSDLRGQGYTF.

This clone came up a few times. V usage is TRBV19 and J usage is TRBJ1-5; D not certain. This CDR3 comprises 13 residues. Trimming pared 7 bases from V and 3 bases from J, leaving 10 bases between. Germline CDR1 and CDR2: LNHDA and SQIVND (reference sequence). Written as DNA, the CDR3 is TGTGCCAGTACCGCGGGGAACAATCAGCCCCAGCATTTT. It is translated as CASTAGNNQPQHF.

The chain combines TRBV5-5 with TRBJ1-2; tentative D call: TRBD1 (6 bases). There are 14 residues in the CDR3. Germline V lookup: CDR1 SGHKS, CDR2 YYEKEE (reference sequence). V dropped 4 bases and J dropped 7 bases, with 17 bases sitting between them. CDR3 DNA: TGTGCCAGCAGCCCAGGCTACGGGACATCTGGCTACACCTTC. As protein: CASSPGYGTSGYTF.

V and J are TRBV5-6 and TRBJ2-1; 9 bases line up with TRBD2. This CDR3 is built from 17 residues. The V and J ends lost 0 bases and 7 bases, in that order; junction bases with no gene match: 11. Germline V gene lookup returns CDR1 SGHDT and CDR2 YYEEEE. This CDR3 is CASSLGRGGRVGNEQFF. As DNA, the CDR3 is TGTGCCAGCAGCTTGGGTCGCGGCGGGAGGGTCGGGAATGAGCAGTTCTTC.

The chain couples TRBV19 to TRBJ2-1; TRBD1 matches at 9 bases. The CDR3 consists of 16 residues. Looked up from germline, CDR1 is LNHDA and CDR2 is SQIVND (reference sequence). J gave up 4 bases and V 4 bases, and 8 bases lay outside the gene matches. The CDR3 region is CASSNPTGGKYNEQFF. CDR3 coding DNA: TGTGCCAGTAGTAATCCGACAGGGGGAAAATACAATGAGCAGTTCTTC.

The rearrangement uses TRBV7-9 and TRBJ1-6; a weak D match, TRBD1 (5 bases). In germline, CDR1 is SEHNR, CDR2 FQNEAQ (reference sequence). CDR3 length: 16 amino acids. The V end was cut by 0 bases, the J end by 5 bases, with 11 bases between. CDR3 sequence: CASSLAGQGDNSPLHF. The CDR3 DNA reads TGTGCCAGCAGCTTAGCCGGTCAGGGTGATAATTCACCCCTCCACTTT.

The chain links TRBV30 to TRBJ2-7; D remains unclear. The germline V gene encodes CDR1 GTSNPN and CDR2 SVGIG (reference sequence). The CDR3 is made up of 13 amino acids. Trimming pared 4 bases from V and 1 base from J, leaving 11 bases between. The DNA of the CDR3 is TGTGCCTGGACCCTTCGAGGATCCTACGAGCAGTACTTC. Its protein is CAWTLRGSYEQYF.

This chain connects TRBV11-2 to TRBJ2-4, with D possibly being TRBD1 (5 bases). Trimming took off 2 bases at V and 0 bases at J, with 17 bases between the two ends. Germline loops: CDR1 SGHAT, CDR2 FQNNGV. This CDR3 comprises 18 residues. The CDR3 bases are TGTGCCAGCAGCTTAACAGGCCGGCCTATTCTAGCCAAAAACATTCAGTACTTC. Translated: CASSLTGRPILAKNIQYF.

The genes are TRBV2 and TRBJ1-2; 7 nucleotides agree with TRBD1. Germline CDR1 SNHLY, CDR2 FYNNEI. V lost 7 bases to trimming and J lost 4 bases; unmatched junction nucleotides: 12. This CDR3 spans 15 amino acids. This chain's CDR3 is CASTWDSFSGYGYTF. DNA for the CDR3: TGTGCCAGCACCTGGGACAGCTTCTCGGGCTATGGCTACACCTTC.

J is TRBJ1-1 and V is TRBV24-1; 10 nucleotides align to TRBD1. The CDR3 has 13 amino acids. The germline V gene has CDR1 KGHDR and CDR2 SFDVKD. J gave up 4 bases and V 7 bases, and 2 bases lay outside the gene matches. CDR3 DNA sequence: TGTGCCACCAGCCGGACAGGGGGCACTGAAGCTTTCTTT. Translation: CATSRTGGTEAFF.

V and J are TRBV7-9 and TRBJ2-2; 9 bases are a match to TRBD2. V gave up 3 bases and J gave up 3 bases; unmatched junction bases: 11. Germline CDR1 SEHNR, CDR2 FQNEAQ (reference sequence). The CDR3 is made up of 18 amino acids. The CDR3 sequence: CASSFPPREGQYTGELFF. The DNA of the CDR3 is TGTGCCAGCAGCTTCCCACCGCGGGAGGGCCAGTACACCGGGGAGCTGTTTTTT.

The chain couples TRBV14 to TRBJ2-6, with 7 nucleotides matching TRBD1. This CDR3 is 17 amino acids long. CDR1 and CDR2 from the germline V gene are SGHDN and FVKESK. J lost 2 bases, V lost 1 base, and 5 bases had no gene match. The chain's CDR3 is CASSQGTGPPGANVLTF. CDR3 coding DNA: TGTGCCAGCAGCCAAGGGACAGGCCCTCCTGGGGCCAACGTCCTGACTTTC.

V gene TRBV28 combines with J gene TRBJ1-3; possibly TRBD1 for D (6 bases). V lost 6 bases, J lost 8 bases, and 17 bases lay in between. Germline CDR1 MDHEN, CDR2 SYDVKM. The CDR3 loop spans 14 amino acids. The CDR3 reads CASRGTQGWHTIYF. The CDR3 region has the DNA TGTGCCAGCAGGGGAACCCAGGGGTGGCACACCATATATTTT. Together with reference TRBV28 and TRBJ1-3, the CDR3 gives the full variable domain: DVKVTQSSRYLVKRTGEKVFLECVQDMDHENMFWYRQDPGLGLRLIYFSYDVKMKEKGDIPEGYSVSREKKERFSLILESASTNQTSMYLCASRGTQGWHTIYFGEGSWLTVV.

The rearrangement links TRBV11-3 to TRBJ2-1, with a weak D call TRBD1 (6 bases). Germline CDR1 is SGHNT and CDR2 is YENEEA. V was clipped by 2 bases and J by 5 bases, with 7 bases between them. This CDR3 contains 13 residues. CDR3 amino acids: CASSLYRDNEQFF. The CDR3 bases are TGTGCCAGCAGCTTATACAGGGACAATGAGCAGTTCTTC.